This TCR beta chain originates from a study of cytomegalovirus exposure and HLA in healthy donors. Whole-study findings and limits: A later analysis found most CMV-associated TCR beta chains apparently HLA-restricted. Cytomegalovirus association was listed for under 200 TCR beta chains. TCR association rates varied by HLA locus in a later analysis, with DRB1 highest and HLA-C lowest.

Although they were nominally healthy when sampled, donors likely had unrecorded immune exposures. Amplification used 60 Vbeta primers and 13 Jbeta primers. The assay was immunoSEQ multiplex PCR, and TCRdb's table has in-frame clones only and misses some. This table has some 120,000 clones, about 73% appearing once. The CDR3 loop spans 13 amino acids. In germline, CDR1 is SGHNT, CDR2 YYREEE (reference sequence). V lost 0 bases and J 2 bases, leaving 6 bases between the germline ends. A word on this clone: Its target is not known.

This sequence originates from a woman aged 40 to 50 in good health and CMV-seronegative. What was sequenced was PBMCs. The chain joins TRBV5-4 to TRBJ2-7; D is undetermined. CDR3: CASSLDPTYEQYF. The CDR3 region has the DNA TGTGCCAGCAGCTTGGATCCCACCTACGAGCAGTACTTC.